This T cell receptor (beta chain) emerged from a study of blood T cell repertoires in COVID-19. Generated by immunoSEQ multiplex PCR, the TCRdb table keeps only in-frame clones and is missing some. In the table there are 450,000 or so clones, roughly 87% of which are singletons. This CDR3 spans 16 amino acids. The germline gives CDR1 SGHKS, CDR2 YYEKEE (reference sequence). V was cut by 0 bases and J by 5 bases, with 15 bases left in between. The chain uses TRBV5-5 and TRBJ1-5; TRBD1 is a possible D gene (6 bases). The material sequenced was PBMCs or T cells enriched from blood (not recorded which). The source is a man between 18 and 35 years old who had recovered from COVID-19. CDR3 nucleotide sequence: TGTGCCAGCAGCTTGGACTGGGACAATACCTATCAGCCCCAGCATTTT. Translation gives CASSLDWDNTYQPQHF.